Below are 5 T cell receptor beta chains sequenced from a single sample in a study of metastatic and nonmetastatic thyroid tumors. Patients underwent thyroid surgery, and none had received any treatment before it. TCRdb re-clonotyped the PCR reads through MiXCR. The sample consists of roughly 22,000 clones, around 15% of them appearing once. The sample was blood. The receptor set was obtained from a female donor with papillary thyroid cancer or a benign thyroid nodule (not recorded which). Some clones in this sample may be carry-over from other donors' samples.

This clone was detected many times. V is TRBV20-1 and J is TRBJ1-5, with 12 bases that match TRBD1. Germline V gene sequence: CDR1 DFQATT, CDR2 SNEGSKA (reference sequence). Germline trimming cut 6 bases from V and 2 bases from J; bases unmatched to any gene: 8. The CDR3 runs to 16 residues. The DNA of the CDR3 is TGCAGTGCCCCGGGACAGGGGGCTTCAGGCAATCAGCCCCAGCATTTT. Its translation is CSAPGQGASGNQPQHF.

This clone has a count of ten or more. The CDR3 region is CASSDGWGGSEKLFF. The DNA of the CDR3 is TGTGCCAGCAGCGACGGTTGGGGGGGCAGTGAAAAACTGTTTTTT. The chain carries TRBV2 and TRBJ1-4; a weak D match, TRBD1 (6 bases). CDR3 length equals 15 residues. The V end was cut by 6 bases, the J end by 7 bases, with 18 bases between. Germline CDR1 and CDR2: SNHLY and FYNNEI.

This clone occurred many times. The DNA of the CDR3 is TGTGCCAGCAGCTTGGGGGGGGCGTTGACAGATACGCAGTATTTT. This encodes CASSLGGALTDTQYF. V is TRBV5-8 and J is TRBJ2-3; the D call may be TRBD1 or TRBD2 (6 bases each). The germline V gene has CDR1 SGHTS and CDR2 YDEGEE. V was shortened by 0 bases and J by 3 bases, with 11 bases between the two germline ends. CDR3 size: 15 residues.

The V gene is TRBV5-1, the J gene TRBJ1-1; 10 bases are a match to TRBD1. Per germline, CDR1 SGHRS and CDR2 YFSETQ. CDR3 length: 13 residues. J was trimmed by 6 bases and V by 4 bases; bases with no gene match: 3. CDR3 nucleotide sequence: TGCGCCAGCAGCGCCGGGACAGGGGCTGAAGCTTTCTTT. This gives the protein CASSAGTGAEAFF.

The J gene is TRBJ2-2, the V gene TRBV5-1, with 13 bases fitting TRBD2. Germline values: CDR1 SGHRS, CDR2 YFSETQ. Trimming at V came to 4 bases and at J to 8 bases, leaving 2 bases not matched to a gene. The CDR3 has 14 amino acids. The CDR3 nucleotides are TGCGCCAGCAGCGGGGGACTAGCGGGAGGGGAGCTGTTTTTT. Its protein product is CASSGGLAGGELFF.